This TCR beta chain derives from a study of response to subunit inactivated influenza vaccine (dated by TCRdb to 2016 to 2019). Looking at the study overall: Deep quantitative T cell receptor repertoire profiling was used in the study to track responses to a trivalent subunit inactivated influenza vaccine. Overall study results and their limits: The authors proposed that each seasonal influenza vaccination may bring in only a limited number of new T cells.

Details on this clonotype: Its antigen is unknown. The record has no base qualities; no much larger clone is one base away.

Receptors were amplified or captured by RT-PCR. TCRdb lists the instrument as Illumina HiSeq 2500. Using fastp at Q25 and MiXCR, TCRdb reprocessed the public reads and kept productive beta chains. Rows with one shared CDR3 protein collapse into an entry with the most common genes and DNA. Across this sample there are some 500,000 distinct CDR3 sequences, with 16% seen only once. The top ten constitute approximately 3% of the sample. The specimen was CD4+ T cells sorted from PBMCs, collected around 25 months after vaccination. The TCR comes from a man in his fifties or sixties who received an inactivated influenza vaccine. Donor details come from another sample of the same person, matched by shared clones.

The CDR3 sequence is CAISESGQGGTEAFF. The DNA sequence is as follows: TGTGCCATCAGTGAGTCAGGGCAGGGTGGCACTGAAGCTTTCTTT. Rearrangement joined TRBV10-3 to TRBJ1-1; the best D guess is TRBD1, with 5 bases matching. From cysteine to phenylalanine, the CDR3 is 15 amino acids long. Kept here is only the CDR3 DNA, which spans 45 bases and is read in frame from base 1. Trimming costs V 0 bases and J 4 bases, and their ends lie 12 bases apart. The germline V gene gives CDR1 as ENHRY and CDR2 as SYGVKD.